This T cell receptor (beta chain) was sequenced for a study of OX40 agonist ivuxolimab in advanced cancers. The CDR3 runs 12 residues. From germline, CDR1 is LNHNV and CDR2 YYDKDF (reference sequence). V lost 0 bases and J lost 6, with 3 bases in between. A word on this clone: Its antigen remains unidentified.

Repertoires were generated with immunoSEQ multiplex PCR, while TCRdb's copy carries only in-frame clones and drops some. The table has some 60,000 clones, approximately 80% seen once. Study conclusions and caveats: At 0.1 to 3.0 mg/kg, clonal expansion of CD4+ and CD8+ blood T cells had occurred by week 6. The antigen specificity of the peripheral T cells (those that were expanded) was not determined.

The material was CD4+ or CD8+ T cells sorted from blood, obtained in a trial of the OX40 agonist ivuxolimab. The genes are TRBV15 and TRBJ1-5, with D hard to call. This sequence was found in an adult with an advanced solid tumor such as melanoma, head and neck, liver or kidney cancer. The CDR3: CATSRDAQPQHF. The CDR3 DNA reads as TGTGCCACCAGCAGAGACGCTCAGCCCCAGCATTTT.